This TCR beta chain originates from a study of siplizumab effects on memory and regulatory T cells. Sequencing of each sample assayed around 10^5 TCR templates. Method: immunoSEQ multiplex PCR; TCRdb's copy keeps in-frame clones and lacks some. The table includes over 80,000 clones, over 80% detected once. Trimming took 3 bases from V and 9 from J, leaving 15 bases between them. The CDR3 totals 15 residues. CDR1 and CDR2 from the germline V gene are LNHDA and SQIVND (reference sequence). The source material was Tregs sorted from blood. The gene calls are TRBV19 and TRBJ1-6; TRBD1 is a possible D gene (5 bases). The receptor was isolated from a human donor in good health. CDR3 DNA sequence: TGTGCCAGTAGTATGAATGAGGGGAGGAGTTCACCCCTCCACTTT. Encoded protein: CASSMNEGRSSPLHF.